This entry lists 8 T cell receptor beta chains sequenced from one sample in a study of T cells after posttransplantation cyclophosphamide. Data came from immunoSEQ multiplex PCR; TCRdb stores just in-frame clones and leaves some out. The table lists some 43,000 clones, with no singletons. The sequencing input was PBMCs. Every receptor here comes from a man in his forties or fifties in good health, CMV-negative, and a related stem cell transplant donor.

This clone showed up many times. DNA for the CDR3: TGTGCCAGCAGTTCGTCCCTTGATACGCAGTATTTT. This sequence encodes CASSSSLDTQYF. The V gene is TRBV27, the J gene TRBJ2-3, with no clear D. V shed 4 bases and J shed 6 bases, with 8 bases lying between them. In germline, CDR1 is MNHEY, CDR2 SMNVEV (reference sequence). This CDR3 is 12 amino acids long.

This clone appeared many times. V usage is TRBV30 and J usage is TRBJ2-4, with a weak D call TRBD2 (6 bases). Germline lookup yields CDR1 GTSNPN and CDR2 SVGIG (reference sequence). V lost 3 bases and J lost 0, with 21 bases in between. This CDR3 contains 18 residues. The CDR3 region has the DNA TGTGCCTGGAGAACAGCCCGAGCGGGTCCTCTAGCCAAAAACATTCAGTACTTC. Translating gives CAWRTARAGPLAKNIQYF.

In its sample, this clone was seen many times. The chain joins TRBV15 to TRBJ2-7; 7 nucleotides line up with TRBD1. Per the germline V gene, CDR1 is LNHNV and CDR2 is YYDKDF (reference sequence). CDR3 length: 15 amino acids. V lost 5 bases to trimming and J lost 4 bases; unmatched junction nucleotides: 11. The CDR3 reads CATSFNLDRPYEQYF. The DNA of the CDR3 is TGTGCCACCAGCTTCAATTTGGACAGGCCTTACGAGCAGTACTTC.

Ten or more counts support this clone. The chain couples TRBV10-3 to TRBJ2-3; maybe TRBD1 (6 bases). This CDR3 has 15 amino acids. The V gene lost 4 bases and the J gene lost 3 bases, with 14 bases spanning the gap. Germline CDR1 ENHRY, CDR2 SYGVKD. CDR3 amino acids: CAISGAAGETDTQYF. CDR3 in DNA: TGTGCCATCAGTGGAGCGGCAGGGGAAACAGATACGCAGTATTTT.

This clone occurred many times. The gene calls are TRBV25-1 and TRBJ1-2; possible D gene TRBD1, 6 bases. Trimming removed 4 bases from V and 3 bases from J, with 12 bases in between. The germline CDR1 and CDR2 sequences are MGHDK and SYGVNS. This CDR3 contains 14 residues. CDR3 sequence: CASSGLQGYYGYTF. The CDR3 nucleotides read TGTGCCAGCAGTGGTCTTCAGGGGTACTATGGCTACACCTTC.

This clone was seen repeatedly, ten times or more. The rearrangement links TRBV6-5 to TRBJ1-1; no definite D call. Per germline, CDR1 MNHEY and CDR2 SVGAGI. The ends were cut back, 5 bases at V and 7 bases at J, with 11 bases in the middle. The CDR3 loop spans 12 amino acids. The CDR3 region is CASSRGLNEAFF. CDR3 DNA: TGTGCCAGCAGTCGTGGACTCAATGAAGCTTTCTTT.

This clone showed up many times. This chain links TRBV27 with TRBJ2-7; D not certain. Germline-derived CDR1 and CDR2 are MNHEY and SMNVEV (reference sequence). Trimming cost V 6 bases and J 2 bases, with 11 bases left between them. This CDR3 has 13 amino acids. The CDR3 DNA follows: TGTGCCAGCAGGCTAAGAGGAACCTACGAGCAGTACTTC. This encodes CASRLRGTYEQYF.

V and J are TRBV9 and TRBJ2-5, with 10 bases lining up with TRBD2. The closer fit of TRBJ2-7 to the DNA end suggests the J call may be wrong. Germline V gene sequence: CDR1 SGDLS, CDR2 YYNGEE. The CDR3 runs to 14 residues. In DNA, the CDR3 is TGTGCCAGCAGCGTAGAGTTAGCGGGAGGCGAGCAGTACTTC. Its translation: CASSVELAGGEQYF.